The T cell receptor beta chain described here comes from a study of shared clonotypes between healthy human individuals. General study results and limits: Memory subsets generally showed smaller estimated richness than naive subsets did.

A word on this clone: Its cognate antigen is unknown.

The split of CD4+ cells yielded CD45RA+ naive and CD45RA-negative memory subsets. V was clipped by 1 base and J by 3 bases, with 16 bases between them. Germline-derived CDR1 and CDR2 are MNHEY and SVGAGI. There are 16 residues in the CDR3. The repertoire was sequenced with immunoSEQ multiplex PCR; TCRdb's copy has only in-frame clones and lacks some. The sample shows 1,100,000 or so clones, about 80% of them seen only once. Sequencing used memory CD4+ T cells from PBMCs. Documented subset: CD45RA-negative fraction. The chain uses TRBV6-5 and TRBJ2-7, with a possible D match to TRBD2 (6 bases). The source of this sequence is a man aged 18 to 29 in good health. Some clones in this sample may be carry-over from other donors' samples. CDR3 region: CASSYLGTRGVYEQYF. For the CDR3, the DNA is TGTGCCAGCAGTTACTTAGGGACCCGCGGGGTCTACGAGCAGTACTTC.